This T cell receptor (beta chain) originates from a study of regulatory T cells in long-lasting Graves disease. Researchers made TCR beta libraries by using iRepertoire HTBI primers and running Arm-PCR on CDR3 regions. TCRdb reanalysed the multiplex PCR reads using MiXCR and keeps one entry per CDR3 protein. This sample has 450,000 to 650,000 distinct CDR3 sequences, with 15% to 20% found just once. CDR1 and CDR2 (germline): SGHAT, FQDESV (reference sequence). V dropped 1 base and J dropped 4 bases, with 7 bases sitting between them. CDR3 length: 14 amino acids. As to time point: newly diagnosed GD, antithyroid drugs for less than 3 months. PBMC-derived RNA was used for the TCR library. This same sample was also taken into another study, of T cells in Graves' hyperthyroidism and ophthalmopathy.

The material sequenced was peripheral blood mononuclear cells (PBMCs), taken at new diagnosis, from a patient treated with antithyroid drugs. The source of this sequence is a woman aged 40-60 years with Graves disease. The V gene is TRBV11-1, the J gene TRBJ2-2; no definite D call. The CDR3 bases are TGTGCCAGCAGCTTAGAACGGACCACCGGGGAGCTGTTTTTT. Protein product: CASSLERTTGELFF.